Here is one T cell receptor (beta chain) with its context. Its matching antigen is unknown. The germline gene is not matched at one end of the junction; a read error may be the cause. The same CDR3 can be traced to other DNA sequences in this sample. The record originates from a study of radiotherapy plus CTLA-4 blockade in lung cancer. On the study more broadly: Disease control was seen in 25% to 40% of patients, objective responses in roughly 17%. Overall study findings and caveats: There was expansion of tumor-derived TCR clones in blood after radiotherapy plus ipilimumab. In blood, early T cell clone dynamics reportedly predicted response best, together with interferon-beta.

Method: immunoSEQ multiplex PCR; TCRdb's copy keeps in-frame clones and lacks some. This sample carries tens of thousands of clones, 65% to 80% of them seen once, and the ten largest clones take roughly 8.7%. Focal radiation and CTLA-4 blockade (ipilimumab) were tested in chemo-refractory metastatic non-small-cell lung cancer patients. The specimen comprised peripheral blood, sampled from a patient treated with radiotherapy plus ipilimumab. This clonotype originated in a human donor with non-small cell lung cancer whose response to radiotherapy plus ipilimumab could not be evaluated.

The CDR3: CASSRRQSNQPQHF. The CDR3 DNA reads TGTGCCAGCAGCCGAAGACAGAGCAATCAACCCCAGCATTTT. This rearrangement joins TRBV28 to TRBJ1-5; the D gene is possibly TRBD1 (5 bases). This CDR3 is 14 amino acids long. Per the germline V gene, CDR1 is MDHEN and CDR2 is SYDVKM.